This T cell receptor (beta chain) is drawn from a study of siplizumab effects on memory and regulatory T cells. Per germline, CDR1 SGHNT and CDR2 YYREEE (reference sequence). The CDR3 contains 15 residues. V gave up 4 bases and J gave up 4 bases, with 17 bases separating them. Notes on the study in general: Naive T cells appeared more diverse than memory cells and seemed to be major alloresponse contributors.

About this clone: What it binds is not known.

Sequencing used immunoSEQ multiplex PCR; TCRdb keeps in-frame clones, though not all of them. The sample shows around 110,000 clones, around 94% of them seen only once. This chain links TRBV5-4 with TRBJ2-5; D may correspond to TRBD1 or TRBD2 (6 bases each). The receptor was derived from a human donor in good health. Sequencing was done on a sample of non-Treg CD4+ T cells sorted from blood. CDR3 bases: TGTGCCAGCAGCGCCGACTTGAGGGGGGCAGAGACCCAGTACTTC. Protein: CASSADLRGAETQYF.